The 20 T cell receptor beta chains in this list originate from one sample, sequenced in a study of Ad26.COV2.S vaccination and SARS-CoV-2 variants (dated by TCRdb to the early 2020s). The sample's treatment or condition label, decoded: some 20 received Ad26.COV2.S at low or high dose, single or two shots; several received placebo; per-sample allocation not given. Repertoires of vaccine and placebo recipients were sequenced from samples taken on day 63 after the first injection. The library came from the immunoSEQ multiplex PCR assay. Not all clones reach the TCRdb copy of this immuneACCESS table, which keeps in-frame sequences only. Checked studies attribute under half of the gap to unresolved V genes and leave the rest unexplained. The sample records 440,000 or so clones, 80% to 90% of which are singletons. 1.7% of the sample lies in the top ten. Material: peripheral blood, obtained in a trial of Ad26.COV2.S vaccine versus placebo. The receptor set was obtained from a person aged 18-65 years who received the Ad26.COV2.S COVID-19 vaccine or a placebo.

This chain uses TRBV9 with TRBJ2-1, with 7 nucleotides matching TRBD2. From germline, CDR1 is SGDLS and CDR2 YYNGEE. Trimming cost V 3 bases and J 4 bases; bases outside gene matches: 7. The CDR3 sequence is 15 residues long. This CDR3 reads CASSAPGLLYNEQFF. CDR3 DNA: TGTGCCAGCAGCGCACCGGGACTACTTTACAATGAGCAGTTCTTC.

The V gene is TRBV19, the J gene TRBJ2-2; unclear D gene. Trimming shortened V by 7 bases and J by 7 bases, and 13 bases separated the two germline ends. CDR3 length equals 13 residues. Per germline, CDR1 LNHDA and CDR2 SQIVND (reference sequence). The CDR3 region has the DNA TGTGCCAGTACCTCCCGTTTGATCGGGGAGCTGTTTTTT. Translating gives CASTSRLIGELFF. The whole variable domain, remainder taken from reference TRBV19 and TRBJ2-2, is DGGITQSPKYLFRKEGQNVTLSCEQNLNHDAMYWYRQDPGQGLRLIYYSQIVNDFQKGDIAEGYSVSREKKESFPLTVTSAQKNPTAFYLCASTSRLIGELFFGEGSRLTVL.

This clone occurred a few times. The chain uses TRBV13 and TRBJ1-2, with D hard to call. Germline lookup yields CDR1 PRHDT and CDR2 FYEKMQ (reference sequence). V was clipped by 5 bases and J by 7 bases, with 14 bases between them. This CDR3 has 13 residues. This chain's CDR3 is CASSPTRISGYTF. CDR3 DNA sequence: TGTGCCAGCAGCCCGACACGAATATCTGGCTACACCTTC.

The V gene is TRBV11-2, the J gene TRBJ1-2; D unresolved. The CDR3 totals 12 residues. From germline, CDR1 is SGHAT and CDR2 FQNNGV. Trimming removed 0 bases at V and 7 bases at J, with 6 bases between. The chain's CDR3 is CASSLDRSGYTF. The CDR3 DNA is TGTGCCAGCAGCTTAGACAGGAGTGGCTACACCTTC.

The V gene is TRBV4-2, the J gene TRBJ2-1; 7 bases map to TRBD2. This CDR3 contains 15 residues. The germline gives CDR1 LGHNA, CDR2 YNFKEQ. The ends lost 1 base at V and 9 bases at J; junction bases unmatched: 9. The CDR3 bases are TGTGCCAGCAGCCAAGGGAATAGCGGGTTGATTGAGCAGTTCTTC. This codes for CASSQGNSGLIEQFF.

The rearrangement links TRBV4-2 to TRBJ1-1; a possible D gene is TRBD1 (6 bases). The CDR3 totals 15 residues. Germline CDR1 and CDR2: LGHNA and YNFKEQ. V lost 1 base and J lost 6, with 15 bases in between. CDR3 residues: CASSQVRLEGAEAFF. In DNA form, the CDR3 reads TGTGCCAGCAGCCAAGTTAGGCTCGAGGGGGCTGAAGCTTTCTTT.

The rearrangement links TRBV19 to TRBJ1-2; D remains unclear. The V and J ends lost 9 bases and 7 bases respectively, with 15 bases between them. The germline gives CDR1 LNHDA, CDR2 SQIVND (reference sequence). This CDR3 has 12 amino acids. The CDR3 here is CASRDGFSGYTF. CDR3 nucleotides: TGTGCCAGCCGGGATGGGTTTTCTGGCTACACCTTC.

The CDR3 spells CASSHTSSGELFF. The CDR3 coding sequence is TGTGCCAGCAGCCACACTAGCTCCGGGGAGCTGTTTTTT. This chain connects TRBV5-4 to TRBJ2-2, with TRBD2 as a possible D gene (6 bases). The germline CDR1 and CDR2 sequences are SGHNT and YYREEE (reference sequence). The CDR3 extends over 13 amino acids. V lost 4 bases and J 6 bases, leaving 10 bases between the germline ends.

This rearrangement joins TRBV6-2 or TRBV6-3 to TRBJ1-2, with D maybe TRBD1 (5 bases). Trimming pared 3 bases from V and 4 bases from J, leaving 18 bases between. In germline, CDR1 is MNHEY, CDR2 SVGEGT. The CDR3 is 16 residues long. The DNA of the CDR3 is TGTGCCAGCAGTTATAGGCCCCGTGGGGCAAGCTATGGCTACACCTTC. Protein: CASSYRPRGASYGYTF.

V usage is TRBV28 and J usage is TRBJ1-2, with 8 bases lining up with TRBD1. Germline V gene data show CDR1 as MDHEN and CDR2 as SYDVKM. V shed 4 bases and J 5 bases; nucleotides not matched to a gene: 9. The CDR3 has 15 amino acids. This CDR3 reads CASSSTPDRVYGYTF. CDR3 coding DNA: TGTGCCAGCAGTTCCACCCCGGACAGGGTATATGGCTACACCTTC.

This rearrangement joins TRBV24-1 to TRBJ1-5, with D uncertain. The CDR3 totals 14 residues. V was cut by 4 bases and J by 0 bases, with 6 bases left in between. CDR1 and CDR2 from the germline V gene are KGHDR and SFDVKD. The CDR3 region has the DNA TGTGCCACCAGTGAGTTTCATAGCAATCAGCCCCAGCATTTT. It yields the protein CATSEFHSNQPQHF.

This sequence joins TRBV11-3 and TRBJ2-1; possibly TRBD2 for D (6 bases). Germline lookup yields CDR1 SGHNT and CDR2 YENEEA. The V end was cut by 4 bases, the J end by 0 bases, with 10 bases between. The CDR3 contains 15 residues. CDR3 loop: CASSSGRPSYNEQFF. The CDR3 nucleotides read TGTGCCAGCAGCTCAGGGAGGCCCTCCTACAATGAGCAGTTCTTC. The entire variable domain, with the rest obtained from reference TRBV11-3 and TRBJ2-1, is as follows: EAGVVQSPRYKIIEKKQPVAFWCNPISGHNTLYWYLQNLGQGPELLIRYENEEAVDDSQLPKDRFSAERLKGVDSTLKIQPAELGDSAVYLCASSSGRPSYNEQFFGPGTRLTVL.

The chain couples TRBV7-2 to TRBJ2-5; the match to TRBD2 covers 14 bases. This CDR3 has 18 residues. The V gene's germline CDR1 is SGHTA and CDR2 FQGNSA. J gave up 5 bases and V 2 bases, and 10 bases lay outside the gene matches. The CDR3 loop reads CASSLLPTSGGAGETQYF. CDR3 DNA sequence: TGTGCCAGCAGCTTACTCCCGACTAGCGGGGGGGCCGGGGAGACCCAGTACTTC.

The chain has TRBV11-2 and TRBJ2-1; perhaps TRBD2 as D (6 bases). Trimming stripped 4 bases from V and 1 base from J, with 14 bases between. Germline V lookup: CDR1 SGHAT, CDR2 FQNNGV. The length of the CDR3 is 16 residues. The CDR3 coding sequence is TGTGCCAGCAGCTCCTACGCGGGGAGGTCCTACAATGAGCAGTTCTTC. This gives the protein CASSSYAGRSYNEQFF.

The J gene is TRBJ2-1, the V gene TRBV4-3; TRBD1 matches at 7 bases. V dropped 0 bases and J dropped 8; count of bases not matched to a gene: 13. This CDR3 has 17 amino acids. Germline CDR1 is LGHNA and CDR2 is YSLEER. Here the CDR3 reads CASSQDGWGQGGDEQFF. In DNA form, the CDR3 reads TGCGCCAGCAGCCAAGATGGATGGGGCCAAGGGGGCGATGAGCAGTTCTTC.

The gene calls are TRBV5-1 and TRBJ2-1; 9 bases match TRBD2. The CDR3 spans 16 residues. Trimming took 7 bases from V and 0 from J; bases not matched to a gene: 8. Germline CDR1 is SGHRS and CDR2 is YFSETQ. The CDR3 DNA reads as TGCGCCAGCTTTGAGCGGGGGGACCCCTCCTACAATGAGCAGTTCTTC. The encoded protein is CASFERGDPSYNEQFF. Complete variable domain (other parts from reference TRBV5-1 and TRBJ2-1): KAGVTQTPRYLIKTRGQQVTLSCSPISGHRSVSWYQQTPGQGLQFLFEYFSETQRNKGNFPGRFSGRQFSNSRSEMNVSTLELGDSALYLCASFERGDPSYNEQFFGPGTRLTVL.

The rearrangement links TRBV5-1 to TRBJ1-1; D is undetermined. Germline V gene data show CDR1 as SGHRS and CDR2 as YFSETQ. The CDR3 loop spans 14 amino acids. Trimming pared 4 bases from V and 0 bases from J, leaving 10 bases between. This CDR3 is CASSQLDLNTEAFF. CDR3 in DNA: TGCGCCAGCAGCCAGTTAGATCTGAACACTGAAGCTTTCTTT.

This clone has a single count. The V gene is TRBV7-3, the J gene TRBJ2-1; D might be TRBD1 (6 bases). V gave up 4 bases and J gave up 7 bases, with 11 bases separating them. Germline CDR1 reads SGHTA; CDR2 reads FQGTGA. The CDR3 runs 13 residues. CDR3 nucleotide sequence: TGTGCCAGCAGCTCAACAGGGTGGAATGAGCAGTTCTTC. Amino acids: CASSSTGWNEQFF.

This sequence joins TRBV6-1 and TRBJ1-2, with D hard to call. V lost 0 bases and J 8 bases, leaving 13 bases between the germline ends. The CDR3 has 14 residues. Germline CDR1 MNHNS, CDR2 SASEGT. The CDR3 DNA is TGTGCCAGCAGTGAAGCTCCCCGGGCTGTGGGCTACACCTTC. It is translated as CASSEAPRAVGYTF.

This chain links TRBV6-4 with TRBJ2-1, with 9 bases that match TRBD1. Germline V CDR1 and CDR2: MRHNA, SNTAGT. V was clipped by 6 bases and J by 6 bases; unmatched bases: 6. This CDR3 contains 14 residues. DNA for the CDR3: TGTGCCAGCAGCCGTCGGACAGGGGTCAATGAGCAGTTCTTC. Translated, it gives CASSRRTGVNEQFF.